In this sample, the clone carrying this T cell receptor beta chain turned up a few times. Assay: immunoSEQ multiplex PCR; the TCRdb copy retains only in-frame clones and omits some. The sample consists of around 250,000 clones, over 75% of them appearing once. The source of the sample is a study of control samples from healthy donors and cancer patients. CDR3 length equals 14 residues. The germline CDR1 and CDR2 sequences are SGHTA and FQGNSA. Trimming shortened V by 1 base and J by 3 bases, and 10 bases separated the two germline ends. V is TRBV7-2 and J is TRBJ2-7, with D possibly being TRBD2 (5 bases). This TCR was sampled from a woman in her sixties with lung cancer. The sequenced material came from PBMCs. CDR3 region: CASSLVSGNYEQYF. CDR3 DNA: TGTGCCAGCAGCTTAGTCTCGGGGAACTACGAGCAGTACTTC.